This T cell receptor beta chain was documented in a study of T-cell reconstitution after alpha-beta-depleted transplantation in children. The ends lost 8 bases at V and 4 bases at J; junction bases unmatched: 6. The CDR3 contains 12 residues. Germline V gene lookup returns CDR1 SQVTM and CDR2 ANQGSEA. As it was prepared, the TCRbeta library received unique molecular identifiers. TCRdb called the PCR reads again in MiXCR, with one record for every CDR3 protein. The repertoire includes around 400,000 distinct CDR3 sequences, approximately 10% of them detected once, and 4.5% to 6% sits in the top ten. This clonotype turned up a few times.

The receptor was derived from a human donor who donated a stem cell graft to a child with acute myeloid leukemia. This rearrangement joins TRBV29-1 to TRBJ1-1; 8 bases match TRBD1. The source material was PBMCs from the stem cell graft donor, sampled from the stem cell graft. CDR3 loop: CSTKTGVTEAFF. The CDR3 nucleotides read TGCAGCACGAAGACAGGGGTCACTGAAGCTTTCTTT.